This T cell receptor (beta chain) was retrieved from a study of CD8 T cells in ankylosing spondylitis. As to this clonotype: Its specificity is unknown.

The TCR beta libraries were generated through quantitative 5'-RACE incorporating molecular barcodes. TCRdb fed the 5' RACE reads into MiXCR, producing one record per CDR3 protein. The sample carries under 250,000 distinct CDR3 sequences, about 10% recorded once. Study-wide findings and caveats: Matched ankylosing spondylitis synovial fluid reportedly showed significant enrichment of disease-linked clones. Previously reported in reactive arthritis synovial fluid and blood were some of the motif variants. The study identified a TCR beta motif of several highly homologous variants that appeared characteristic of ankylosing spondylitis blood.

V lost 10 bases and J 1 base, leaving 16 bases between the germline ends. The CDR3 has 15 residues. Germline V lookup: CDR1 MRHNA, CDR2 SNTAGT. The chain combines TRBV6-4 with TRBJ2-2; D remains unclear. The TCR comes from a male donor with ankylosing spondylitis or in good health (not recorded which). Input material: blood, either unsorted or a sorted T cell fraction (not recorded which). CDR3 sequence: CANHKWFLNTGELFF. In DNA form, the CDR3 reads TGTGCCAACCATAAGTGGTTCTTGAACACCGGGGAGCTGTTTTTT.